A selection of T cell receptor beta chains follows, all from one sample in a study of shared clonotypes between healthy human individuals. The table came from immunoSEQ multiplex PCR; TCRdb's copy has only in-frame clones and leaves some out. The table has about 480,000 clones, 79% seen once. Sample: PBMCs. The receptors were sampled from a woman aged 35 to 49 in good health. Some clones in this sample may be carry-over from other donors' samples. Each CDR3 is given with its conserved first and last residue. The order of the fields is D gene, clone size, J gene, V gene, CDR3 protein, CDR3 DNA. D genes are given only for firm matches. Some rows have no size entry. The others give once, few or many, or a class for an expanded clone.

TRBD2 | NA | TRBJ2-1 | TRBV2 | CASSKSPVAGGPGNEQFF | TGTGCCAGCAGTAAGAGTCCCGTAGCGGGAGGGCCCGGCAATGAGCAGTTCTTC
NA | NA | TRBJ2-3 | TRBV11-1 | CASSPSVERLDTQYF | TGTGCCAGCAGCCCGTCGGTTGAGCGGTTAGATACGCAGTATTTT
TRBD2 | few | TRBJ2-5 | TRBV10-3 | CAISEIAGGETQYF | TGTGCCATCAGTGAGATTGCGGGAGGAGAGACCCAGTACTTC
NA | once | TRBJ2-7 | TRBV27 | CASRSGNAYEQYF | TGTGCCAGCAGGTCGGGCAATGCCTACGAGCAGTACTTC
NA | NA | TRBJ1-1 | TRBV10-3 | CAIRDGGGDTEAFF | TGTGCCATCAGAGACGGAGGAGGGGACACTGAAGCTTTCTTT
NA | once | TRBJ1-5 | TRBV13 | CASSLRINGASNQPQHF | TGTGCCAGCAGCTTAAGAATAAATGGGGCTAGCAATCAGCCCCAGCATTTT
NA | NA | TRBJ2-4 | TRBV7-2 | CASSLGGVNIQYF | TGTGCCAGCAGCTTGGGGGGTGTGAACATTCAGTACTTC
NA | NA | TRBJ2-2 | TRBV4-1 | CASSPPGGELFF | TGCGCCAGCAGCCCCCCAGGAGGGGAGCTGTTTTTT
TRBD2 | NA | TRBJ2-5 | TRBV14 | CASSRHRGGRQGETQYF | TGTGCCAGCAGCCGCCACCGCGGCGGGAGGCAGGGGGAGACCCAGTACTTC
TRBD1 | NA | TRBJ2-7 | TRBV5-1 | CASSTGTDYEQYF | TGCGCCAGCAGTACCGGGACAGACTACGAGCAGTACTTC
NA | NA | TRBJ2-1 | TRBV19 | CASSIGQNNEQFF | TGTGCCAGTAGTATTGGACAGAACAATGAGCAGTTCTTC
NA | NA | TRBJ1-1 | TRBV7-9 | CASRGNRNTEAFF | TGTGCCAGCAGGGGAAACCGGAACACTGAAGCTTTCTTT
NA | NA | TRBJ1-1 | TRBV18 | CASSPDQNTEAFF | TGTGCCAGCTCACCAGACCAGAACACTGAAGCTTTCTTT
TRBD1 | NA | TRBJ2-7 | TRBV27 | CASDTFTGAPPREQYF | TGTGCCAGCGACACATTCACAGGGGCCCCTCCTCGAGAGCAGTACTTC
NA | few | TRBJ2-1 | TRBV2 | CASTLTGSGEQFF | TGTGCCAGCACCTTGACAGGTAGCGGGGAGCAGTTCTTC
NA | NA | TRBJ2-5 | TRBV2 | CASSGSDGTYQETQYF | TGTGCCAGCAGTGGGTCGGACGGAACGTACCAAGAGACCCAGTACTTC
TRBD1 | NA | TRBJ2-3 | TRBV5-8 | CASSVNSGTGSPDTQYF | TGTGCCAGCAGCGTAAATTCCGGGACAGGGTCCCCAGATACGCAGTATTTT
TRBD2 | NA | TRBJ2-7 | TRBV28 | CASRGGSLGEQYF | TGTGCCAGCAGGGGCGGGAGCTTGGGCGAGCAGTACTTC
NA | NA | TRBJ1-4 | TRBV30 | CAWSVRSLEEKLFF | TGTGCCTGGAGTGTCCGCAGCCTGGAAGAAAAACTGTTTTTT
NA | few | TRBJ1-5 | TRBV6-1 | CASSLGGVGNQPQHF | TGTGCCAGCAGCCTAGGAGGGGTAGGCAATCAGCCCCAGCATTTT
NA | once | TRBJ2-2 | TRBV6-5 | CASSTQGGGTGELFF | TGTGCCAGCAGTACCCAGGGGGGCGGGACCGGGGAGCTGTTTTTT
NA | NA | TRBJ1-3 | TRBV5-1 | CASSTGTHVSGNTIYF | TGCGCCAGCAGCACCGGGACTCATGTCTCTGGAAACACCATATATTTT
NA | NA | TRBJ2-3 | TRBV5-1 | CASSLLSGTDTQYF | TGCGCCAGCAGCTTGTTAAGCGGCACAGATACGCAGTATTTT
TRBD2 | NA | TRBJ2-3 | TRBV15 | CATSRAGRGEADTQYF | TGTGCCACCAGCAGAGCTGGTCGGGGGGAGGCAGATACGCAGTATTTT
NA | NA | TRBJ2-2 | TRBV11-3 | CASSTGTTGELFF | TGTGCCAGCAGTACCGGGACTACCGGGGAGCTGTTTTTT
TRBD1 | NA | TRBJ2-7 | TRBV5-1 | CASSSLTGTGVYEQYF | TGCGCCAGCAGCTCCCTTACGGGGACAGGGGTCTACGAGCAGTACTTC
TRBD2 | once | TRBJ2-2 | TRBV2 | CASSEEREGLTGELFF | TGTGCCAGCAGTGAGGAGCGGGAGGGCCTCACCGGGGAGCTGTTTTTT
TRBD1 | once | TRBJ2-6 | TRBV30 | CAWITGVGANVLTF | TGTGCCTGGATAACAGGGGTCGGGGCCAACGTCCTGACTTTC
NA | NA | TRBJ2-3 | TRBV4-3 | CASSQGSTDTQYF | TGCGCCAGCAGCCAAGGATCCACAGATACGCAGTATTTT
NA | NA | TRBJ2-4 | TRBV5-8 | CASSSWTMDIQYF | TGTGCCAGCAGCTCCTGGACGATGGACATTCAGTACTTC
TRBD2 | NA | TRBJ2-1 | TRBV2 | CASRIGLAVGFF | TGTGCCAGCAGGATCGGACTAGCAGTAGGGTTCTTC
NA | NA | TRBJ2-7 | TRBV5-6 | CASSSLDRDGGEQYF | TGTGCCAGCAGCTCGCTCGACAGAGACGGCGGGGAGCAGTACTTC
TRBD1 | NA | TRBJ2-1 | TRBV25-1 | CASTPWDRGDHEQFF | TGTGCCAGCACCCCATGGGACAGGGGTGACCATGAGCAGTTCTTC
TRBD2 | NA | TRBJ2-5 | TRBV19 | CASSRRTSGGETQYF | TGTGCCAGTAGTAGGCGGACTAGCGGGGGAGAGACCCAGTACTTC
NA | many | TRBJ1-2 | TRBV18 | CASSPGFGNGYTF | TGTGCCAGCTCACCAGGTTTTGGGAACGGCTACACCTTC
TRBD1 | NA | TRBJ2-1 | TRBV7-3 | CASSLAAGGSNEQFF | TGTGCCAGCAGCTTAGCGGCAGGGGGCTCCAATGAGCAGTTCTTC
NA | once | TRBJ2-5 | TRBV14 | CASSQDFIRSGETQYF | TGTGCCAGCAGCCAAGATTTTATAAGGTCGGGAGAGACCCAGTACTTC
NA | NA | TRBJ1-1 | TRBV2 | CASLAQAENTEAFF | TGTGCCAGCCTAGCGCAGGCTGAGAACACTGAAGCTTTCTTT
NA | NA | TRBJ2-1 | TRBV29-1 | CSVRTRGTYNEQFF | TGCAGCGTTCGGACCCGCGGGACCTACAATGAGCAGTTCTTC
TRBD2 | NA | TRBJ2-1 | TRBV11-2 | CASSLGTLAGRNEQFF | TGTGCCAGCAGCTTAGGAACCCTAGCGGGACGGAATGAGCAGTTCTTC
NA | NA | TRBJ2-1 | TRBV7-2 | CASSLGRILSYNEQFF | TGTGCCAGCAGCTTAGGTCGGATCCTTTCCTACAATGAGCAGTTCTTC
TRBD1 | NA | TRBJ1-6 | TRBV5-1 | CASSLEGQGTNSPLHF | TGCGCCAGCAGCTTGGAGGGACAGGGAACTAATTCACCCCTCCACTTT
TRBD1 | NA | TRBJ1-4 | TRBV28 | CASSVQGLGEKLFF | TGTGCCAGCAGTGTACAGGGGTTGGGGGAAAAACTGTTTTTT
NA | NA | TRBJ1-1 | TRBV30 | CAWSIGVGGKKAFF | TGTGCCTGGAGTATCGGGGTAGGTGGAAAAAAAGCTTTCTTT
NA | NA | TRBJ1-2 | TRBV6-5 | CASSYSVGDGYTF | TGTGCCAGCAGTTACTCCGTAGGCGATGGCTACACCTTC
NA | NA | TRBJ2-7 | TRBV11-2 | CASSITLGQGGEQYF | TGTGCCAGCAGCATTACCCTGGGCCAGGGTGGCGAGCAGTACTTC
TRBD2 | NA | TRBJ2-7 | TRBV10-3 | CAIRDPGLADHEQYF | TGTGCCATCAGAGATCCGGGACTAGCGGATCACGAGCAGTACTTC
TRBD1 | NA | TRBJ2-1 | TRBV7-9 | CASSASWDRYNEQFF | TGTGCCAGCAGCGCGTCATGGGACAGGTACAATGAGCAGTTCTTC
NA | NA | TRBJ1-2 | TRBV7-2 | CASSLTRGNGGYTF | TGTGCCAGCAGCTTAACTCGGGGGAATGGGGGCTACACCTTC